Below, 12 T cell receptor beta chains from the same sample are listed, as sequenced in a study of blood T cell repertoires in COVID-19. The repertoire was sequenced with immunoSEQ multiplex PCR; TCRdb's copy has only in-frame clones and lacks some. Here the sample spans 120,000 or so clones, about 70% being singletons. Sequencing was done on a sample of peripheral blood. The receptors were gathered from a man aged 60-69 years with acute or convalescent COVID-19.

The rearrangement links TRBV27 to TRBJ1-5, with D perhaps TRBD1 (6 bases). Between the trimmed V and J ends, which lost 6 bases and 3 bases, there was a span of 27 bases. CDR1 and CDR2 from the germline V gene are MNHEY and SMNVEV (reference sequence). The CDR3 totals 19 residues. The CDR3 sequence is CASSPTWTVPNPHNQPQHF. CDR3 nucleotides: TGTGCCAGCAGCCCAACCTGGACAGTCCCTAACCCTCACAATCAGCCCCAGCATTTT.

V and J are TRBV27 and TRBJ1-5, with D maybe TRBD1 (6 bases). Per the germline V gene, CDR1 is MNHEY and CDR2 is SMNVEV (reference sequence). The CDR3 spans 14 residues. The ends were cut back, 4 bases at V and 0 bases at J, with 7 bases in the middle. For the CDR3, the DNA is TGTGCCAGCAGTTACAGGGATAGCAATCAGCCCCAGCATTTT. As protein: CASSYRDSNQPQHF.

J is TRBJ2-7 and V is TRBV7-8; 7 bases fit TRBD2. Germline values: CDR1 SGHVS, CDR2 FQNEAQ. The V gene end was trimmed by 1 base and the J gene end by 2 bases; junction bases not matched to a gene: 11. The CDR3 consists of 17 residues. CDR3 residues: CASSLGGSPGGAYEQYF. CDR3 DNA sequence: TGTGCCAGCAGCTTAGGGGGGAGTCCGGGGGGTGCCTACGAGCAGTACTTC. Combining the CDR3 with reference TRBV7-8 and TRBJ2-7 gives the whole variable domain GAGVSQSPRYKVAKRGQDVALRCDPISGHVSLFWYQQALGQGPEFLTYFQNEAQLDKSGLPSDRFFAERPEGSVSTLKIQRTQQEDSAVYLCASSLGGSPGGAYEQYFGPGTRLTVT.

This chain joins TRBV6-5 and TRBJ2-1; no clear D gene. Per the germline V gene, CDR1 is MNHEY and CDR2 is SVGAGI. This CDR3 is built from 11 residues. Trimming took off 6 bases at V and 7 bases at J, with 7 bases between the two ends. The CDR3 sequence is CASRWRNEQFF. The CDR3 DNA reads as TGTGCCAGCAGATGGCGGAATGAGCAGTTCTTC.

The chain combines TRBV6-6 with TRBJ1-1; 7 bases align to TRBD1. With 6 bases clipped from V and 8 bases from J, the junction kept 6 bases outside the gene matches. Germline values: CDR1 MNHNY, CDR2 SVGAGI (reference sequence). This CDR3 is built from 12 residues. CDR3: CASRRQGLEAFF. The CDR3 region has the DNA TGTGCCAGCAGGCGACAGGGTCTCGAAGCTTTCTTT.

The chain uses TRBV7-3 and TRBJ1-1, with a weak D call TRBD1 (5 bases). Germline CDR1 reads SGHTA; CDR2 reads FQGTGA. This CDR3 is 15 amino acids long. V lost 2 bases to trimming and J lost 2 bases, with 12 bases between them. This CDR3 is CASSLQQVLNTEAFF. The CDR3 coding sequence is TGTGCCAGCAGCTTACAACAGGTTCTAAACACTGAAGCTTTCTTT.

This clone was seen a single time. The CDR3 DNA reads TGCGCCAGCAGCGGGGCCGGGACAGGCTACGAGCAGTACTTC. It encodes CASSGAGTGYEQYF. This chain uses TRBV5-1 with TRBJ2-7, with 8 positions matching TRBD1. The CDR3 covers 14 residues. CDR1 and CDR2 (germline): SGHRS, YFSETQ. J gave up 3 bases and V 4 bases, and 6 bases lay outside the gene matches. Using reference TRBV5-1 and TRBJ2-7 for the parts outside the CDR3, the full variable domain is KAGVTQTPRYLIKTRGQQVTLSCSPISGHRSVSWYQQTPGQGLQFLFEYFSETQRNKGNFPGRFSGRQFSNSRSEMNVSTLELGDSALYLCASSGAGTGYEQYFGPGTRLTVT.

The V and J genes are TRBV5-8 and TRBJ2-1; TRBD2 aligns across 11 bases. CDR3 length equals 16 residues. Germline V lookup: CDR1 SGHTS, CDR2 YDEGEE. With V trimmed by 3 bases and J by 4 bases, 6 bases remained unmatched. The CDR3 coding sequence is TGTGCCAGCAGCTCAGGTTCTAGCGGGGGGTACAATGAGCAGTTCTTC. Its translation: CASSSGSSGGYNEQFF. The complete variable domain, with remaining parts taken from reference TRBV5-8 and TRBJ2-1, reads EAGVTQSPTHLIKTRGQQATLRCSPISGHTSVYWYQQALGLGLQFLLWYDEGEERNRGNFPPRFSGRQFPNYSSELNVNALELEDSALYLCASSSGSSGGYNEQFFGPGTRLTVL.

The chain is built from TRBV30 and TRBJ2-3; possibly TRBD1 for D (6 bases). V was clipped by 5 bases and J by 0 bases, with 12 bases between them. This CDR3 spans 14 amino acids. Germline lookup yields CDR1 GTSNPN and CDR2 SVGIG (reference sequence). The CDR3 DNA reads TGTGCCTGGTGTGAAGGGGGAAGCACAGATACGCAGTATTTT. Translating gives CAWCEGGSTDTQYF. The full variable domain, rest sourced from reference TRBV30 and TRBJ2-3, is SQTIHQWPATLVQPVGSPLSLECTVEGTSNPNLYWYRQAAGRGLQLLFYSVGIGQISSEVPQNLSASRPQDRQFILSSKKLLLSDSGFYLCAWCEGGSTDTQYFGPGTRLTVL.

This clone was found a few times. V and J are TRBV30 and TRBJ1-3; 7 nucleotides align to TRBD1. Germline CDR1 and CDR2: GTSNPN and SVGIG (reference sequence). This CDR3 region has 13 residues. J lost 4 bases, V lost 3 bases, and 3 bases had no gene match. CDR3 residues: CAWRPGGGNTIYF. DNA for the CDR3: TGTGCCTGGAGACCAGGGGGGGGAAACACCATATATTTT.

The genes are TRBV5-7 and TRBJ1-2, with TRBD1 matching over 8 bases. TRBV5-7 is designated an ORF whose function remains uncertain. The CDR3 runs 17 residues. V gave up 4 bases and J gave up 1 base; unmatched junction bases: 12. The DNA for the CDR3 is TGTGCCAGCAGCAGTAAACAGGGGGAAACCCTTAACTATGGCTACACCTTC. This sequence encodes CASSSKQGETLNYGYTF.

V usage is TRBV18 and J usage is TRBJ1-1; a weak D match, TRBD1 (6 bases). Trimming pared 6 bases from V and 6 bases from J, leaving 17 bases between. Per the germline V gene, CDR1 is KGHSH and CDR2 is LQKENI. The CDR3 is made up of 14 amino acids. CDR3 sequence reads: CASSPASGDAEAFF. In DNA, the CDR3 is TGTGCCAGCTCCCCGGCGTCAGGGGACGCTGAAGCTTTCTTT. Combining the CDR3 with reference TRBV18 and TRBJ1-1 gives the whole variable domain NAGVMQNPRHLVRRRGQEARLRCSPMKGHSHVYWYRQLPEEGLKFMVYLQKENIIDESGMPKERFSAEFPKEGPSILRIQQVVRGDSAAYFCASSPASGDAEAFFGQGTRLTVV.